This is a list of T cell receptor beta chains from one sample in a study of blood T cell repertoires in COVID-19. The assay was immunoSEQ multiplex PCR, and TCRdb's table has in-frame clones only and misses some. In the table there are 200,000 or so clones, about 88% of which are singletons. Sequencing used PBMCs or T cells enriched from blood (not recorded which). All receptors derive from a woman under 40 who had recovered from COVID-19. Both conserved end residues are part of each CDR3. Fields, in order: V gene, clone size, J gene, CDR3 protein. Size values are once, few and many counts, or a class for expanded clones, and some rows have none.

v_gene: TRBV7-9
abundance: .
j_gene: TRBJ1-3
CDR3aa: CASSLAPRGRLGGNTIYF

v_gene: TRBV9
abundance: .
j_gene: TRBJ1-1
CDR3aa: CASSPRTETEAFF

v_gene: TRBV11-2
abundance: .
j_gene: TRBJ2-5
CDR3aa: CASSLLLGIYQETQYF

v_gene: TRBV25-1
abundance: .
j_gene: TRBJ1-4
CDR3aa: CASTYNEKLFF

v_gene: TRBV5-4
abundance: .
j_gene: TRBJ2-1
CDR3aa: CASSSTGAGGPHSYNEQFF

v_gene: TRBV2
abundance: .
j_gene: TRBJ2-2
CDR3aa: CASSPVVGGYTGELFF

v_gene: TRBV4-2
abundance: .
j_gene: TRBJ2-7
CDR3aa: CASSRPDKQGISYEQYF

v_gene: TRBV27
abundance: .
j_gene: TRBJ2-2
CDR3aa: CASSWTSGALGGELFF

v_gene: TRBV2
abundance: .
j_gene: TRBJ1-1
CDR3aa: CASSPDRAAFF

v_gene: TRBV4-1
abundance: .
j_gene: TRBJ2-3
CDR3aa: CASSQDGTSGAPDTQYF

v_gene: TRBV12-5
abundance: .
j_gene: TRBJ1-6
CDR3aa: CASGDTGRGYNSPLHF

v_gene: TRBV7-2
abundance: .
j_gene: TRBJ1-1
CDR3aa: CASSFGTGQAFF

v_gene: TRBV2
abundance: .
j_gene: TRBJ2-5
CDR3aa: CASSGRGGGETQYF

v_gene: TRBV9
abundance: few
j_gene: TRBJ1-1
CDR3aa: CASRGSGTGATTEAFF

v_gene: TRBV19
abundance: .
j_gene: TRBJ1-1
CDR3aa: CASSAGAEAFF

v_gene: TRBV6-2/TRBV6-3
abundance: few
j_gene: TRBJ1-5
CDR3aa: CASSYRDKGGGNQPQHF

v_gene: TRBV19
abundance: .
j_gene: TRBJ1-1
CDR3aa: CVRGNIEAFF

v_gene: TRBV5-6
abundance: .
j_gene: TRBJ2-4
CDR3aa: CASGGQTKNIQYF

v_gene: TRBV7-8
abundance: .
j_gene: TRBJ2-7
CDR3aa: CASSSPGTGDSYEQYF

v_gene: TRBV7-9
abundance: .
j_gene: TRBJ2-3
CDR3aa: CASSFSGSTDTQYF

v_gene: TRBV2
abundance: .
j_gene: TRBJ1-3
CDR3aa: CASTRQGTGNTIYF

v_gene: TRBV11-2
abundance: .
j_gene: TRBJ1-6
CDR3aa: CASSPQGAANSPLHF

v_gene: TRBV4-3
abundance: .
j_gene: TRBJ2-7
CDR3aa: CASSRWTGGGYEQYF

v_gene: TRBV9
abundance: .
j_gene: TRBJ2-5
CDR3aa: CASSVGLARETQYF

v_gene: TRBV11-3
abundance: .
j_gene: TRBJ2-1
CDR3aa: CASSLVGSRNEQFF

v_gene: TRBV3-1/TRBV3-2
abundance: .
j_gene: TRBJ2-1
CDR3aa: CASSPGAGTGLLSYNEQFF

v_gene: TRBV14
abundance: .
j_gene: TRBJ1-1
CDR3aa: CASSQPGLVQGVAEAFF

v_gene: TRBV7-2
abundance: .
j_gene: TRBJ2-2
CDR3aa: CASSLVGTGITGELFF

v_gene: TRBV27
abundance: .
j_gene: TRBJ2-1
CDR3aa: CASSRLTSGGSMNNEQFF

v_gene: TRBV7-8
abundance: .
j_gene: TRBJ2-7
CDR3aa: CASSLGAEGYEQYF

v_gene: TRBV7-6
abundance: .
j_gene: TRBJ2-7
CDR3aa: CASSLGVAGGLTYEQYF

v_gene: TRBV3-1/TRBV3-2
abundance: once
j_gene: TRBJ1-6
CDR3aa: CASSPGQHFYNSPLHF

v_gene: TRBV19
abundance: .
j_gene: TRBJ1-4
CDR3aa: CASSRRRDGATNEKLFF

v_gene: TRBV5-1
abundance: .
j_gene: TRBJ2-1
CDR3aa: CASTGPGGNEQFF

v_gene: TRBV5-4
abundance: .
j_gene: TRBJ1-1
CDR3aa: CASSPSGTYTEAFF

v_gene: TRBV6-5
abundance: .
j_gene: TRBJ1-2
CDR3aa: CANGLGALNYGYTF

v_gene: TRBV4-3
abundance: once
j_gene: TRBJ1-3
CDR3aa: CASSQVPGSGNTIYF

v_gene: TRBV4-2
abundance: .
j_gene: TRBJ1-1
CDR3aa: CASSQESRDTEAFF

v_gene: TRBV5-1
abundance: .
j_gene: TRBJ2-7
CDR3aa: CASRFTGQSYEQYF

v_gene: TRBV3-1/TRBV3-2
abundance: once
j_gene: TRBJ2-3
CDR3aa: CASSRRGGSTDTQYF

v_gene: TRBV7-2
abundance: .
j_gene: TRBJ1-1
CDR3aa: CASSLRTGRHTEAFF

v_gene: TRBV18
abundance: .
j_gene: TRBJ1-1
CDR3aa: CASSPGGTGDTEAFF

v_gene: TRBV7-2
abundance: .
j_gene: TRBJ2-5
CDR3aa: CASSLGYGTGAEETQYF

v_gene: TRBV2
abundance: .
j_gene: TRBJ1-1
CDR3aa: CASRGLILNTEAFF

v_gene: TRBV2
abundance: .
j_gene: TRBJ2-1
CDR3aa: CASSEVGGAPNEQFF

v_gene: TRBV4-1
abundance: .
j_gene: TRBJ1-5
CDR3aa: CASSQDIRQGANSNQPQHF

v_gene: TRBV9
abundance: .
j_gene: TRBJ2-7
CDR3aa: CASSHGLTYEQYF